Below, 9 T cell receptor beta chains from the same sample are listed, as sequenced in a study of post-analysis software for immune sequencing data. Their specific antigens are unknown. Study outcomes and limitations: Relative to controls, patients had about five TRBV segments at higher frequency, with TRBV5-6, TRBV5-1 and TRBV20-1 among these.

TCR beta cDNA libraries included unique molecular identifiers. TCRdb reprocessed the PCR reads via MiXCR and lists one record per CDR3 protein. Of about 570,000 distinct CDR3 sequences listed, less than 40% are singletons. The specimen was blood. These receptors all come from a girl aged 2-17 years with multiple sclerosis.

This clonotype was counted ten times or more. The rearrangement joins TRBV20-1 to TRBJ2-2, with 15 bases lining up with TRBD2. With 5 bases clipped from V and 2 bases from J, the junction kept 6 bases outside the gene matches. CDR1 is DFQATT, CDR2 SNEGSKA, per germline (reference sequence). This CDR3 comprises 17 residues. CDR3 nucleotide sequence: TGCAGTGCTCGCGGGACTAGCGGGGGGATCAACACCGGGGAGCTGTTTTTT. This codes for CSARGTSGGINTGELFF.

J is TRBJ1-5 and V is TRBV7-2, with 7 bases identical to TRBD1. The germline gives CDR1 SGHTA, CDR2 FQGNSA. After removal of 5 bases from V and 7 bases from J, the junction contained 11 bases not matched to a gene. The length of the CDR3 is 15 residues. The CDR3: CASSPRTGQGQPQHF. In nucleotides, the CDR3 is TGTGCCAGCAGCCCAAGGACAGGTCAGGGCCAGCCCCAGCATTTT.

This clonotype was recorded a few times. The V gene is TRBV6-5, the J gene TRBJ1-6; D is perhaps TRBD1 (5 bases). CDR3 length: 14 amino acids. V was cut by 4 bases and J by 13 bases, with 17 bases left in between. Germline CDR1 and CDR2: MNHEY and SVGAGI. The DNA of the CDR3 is TGTGCCAGCAGTTTCGGGGCAGCGAATCGGCCCCTCCACTTT. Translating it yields CASSFGAANRPLHF.

The CDR3 sequence: CASSLYPGTGDRAQPQHF. CDR3 in DNA: TGTGCCAGCAGTTTATATCCCGGGACAGGGGATAGGGCTCAGCCCCAGCATTTT. This chain uses TRBV28 with TRBJ1-5; 10 bases are a match to TRBD1. The CDR3 consists of 18 residues. J was trimmed by 6 bases and V by 1 base; bases with no gene match: 12. CDR1 is MDHEN, CDR2 SYDVKM, per germline.

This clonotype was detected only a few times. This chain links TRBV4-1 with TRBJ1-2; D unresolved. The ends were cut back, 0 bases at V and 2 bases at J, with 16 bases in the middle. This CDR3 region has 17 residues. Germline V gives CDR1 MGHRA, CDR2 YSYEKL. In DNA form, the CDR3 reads TGCGCCAGCAGCCAAGATCCCACGGTCCAGGTGAACTATGGCTACACCTTC. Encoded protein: CASSQDPTVQVNYGYTF.

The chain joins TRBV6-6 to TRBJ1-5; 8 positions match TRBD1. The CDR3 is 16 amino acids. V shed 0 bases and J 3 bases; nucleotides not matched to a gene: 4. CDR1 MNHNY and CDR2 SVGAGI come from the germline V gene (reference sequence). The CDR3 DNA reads TGTGCCAGCAGTTACTCCGGACAGGGATACAATCAGCCCCAGCATTTT. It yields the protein CASSYSGQGYNQPQHF.

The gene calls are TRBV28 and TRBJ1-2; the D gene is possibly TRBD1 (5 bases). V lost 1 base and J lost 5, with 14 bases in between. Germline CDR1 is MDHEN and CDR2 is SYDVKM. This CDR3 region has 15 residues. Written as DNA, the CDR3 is TGTGCCAGCAGTTTATTTTTGGGGCCAAGATATGGCTACACCTTC. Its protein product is CASSLFLGPRYGYTF.

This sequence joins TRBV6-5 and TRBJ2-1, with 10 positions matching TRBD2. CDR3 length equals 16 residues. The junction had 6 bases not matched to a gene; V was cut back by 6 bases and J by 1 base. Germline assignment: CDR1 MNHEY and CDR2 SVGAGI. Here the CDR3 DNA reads TGTGCCAGCAGATCCAGCGGGGGGGCATCCTACAATGAGCAGTTCTTC. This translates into CASRSSGGASYNEQFF.

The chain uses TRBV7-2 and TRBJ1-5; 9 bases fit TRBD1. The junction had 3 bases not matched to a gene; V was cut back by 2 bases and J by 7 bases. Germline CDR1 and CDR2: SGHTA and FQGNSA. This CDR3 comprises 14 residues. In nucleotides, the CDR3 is TGTGCCAGCAGCTTATCAACAGGGGGCCAGCCCCAGCATTTT. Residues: CASSLSTGGQPQHF. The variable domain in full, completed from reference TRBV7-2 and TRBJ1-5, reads GAGVSQSPSNKVTEKGKDVELRCDPISGHTALYWYRQSLGQGLEFLIYFQGNSAPDKSGLPSDRFSAERTGGSVSTLTIQRTQQEDSAVYLCASSLSTGGQPQHFGDGTRLSIL.